These 4 T cell receptor beta chains came from one sample sequenced in a study of blood T cell repertoires in COVID-19. Using immunoSEQ multiplex PCR, the repertoire was profiled, and TCRdb retains in-frame clones only, with some absent. The data show 99,000 or so clones, with about four fifths seen just once and 4.8% held by the top ten. Sample: peripheral blood. The receptors shown here come from a man aged 55 to 70 with acute or convalescent COVID-19.

This sequence joins TRBV25-1 and TRBJ2-7; TRBD1 aligns across 7 bases. Germline loops: CDR1 MGHDK, CDR2 SYGVNS. V shed 11 bases and J 0 bases; nucleotides not matched to a gene: 7. The CDR3 consists of 13 residues. DNA for the CDR3: TGTGCCTCGTCGACAGGGAGCTCCTACGAGCAGTACTTC. Protein product: CASSTGSSYEQYF.

This clone has a handful of counts. V gene TRBV7-2 combines with J gene TRBJ2-1; D may be TRBD1 (5 bases). The CDR3 totals 15 residues. Between the trimmed V and J ends, which lost 2 bases and 0 bases, there was a span of 8 bases. Looked up from germline, CDR1 is SGHTA and CDR2 is FQGNSA. The CDR3 bases are TGTGCCAGCAGCTTAAGACAGAGCTCCTACAATGAGCAGTTCTTC. Translating gives CASSLRQSSYNEQFF.

The chain recombines TRBV28 with TRBJ1-6, with D hard to call. Germline loops: CDR1 MDHEN, CDR2 SYDVKM. CDR3 length: 15 amino acids. Trimming removed 2 bases from V and 0 bases from J, with 5 bases in between. The CDR3 protein is CASSLRSSYNSPLHF. The CDR3 nucleotides read TGTGCCAGCAGTTTAAGGAGCTCCTATAATTCACCCCTCCACTTT.

The rearrangement links TRBV5-6 to TRBJ1-6; D uncertain. The CDR3 contains 18 residues. Germline V CDR1 and CDR2: SGHDT, YYEEEE. Between the trimmed V and J ends, which lost 7 bases and 0 bases, there was a span of 20 bases. The CDR3 here is CASATLTGRGSYNSPLHF. The CDR3 coding sequence is TGTGCCAGCGCCACGTTAACCGGACGGGGCTCCTATAATTCACCCCTCCACTTT.